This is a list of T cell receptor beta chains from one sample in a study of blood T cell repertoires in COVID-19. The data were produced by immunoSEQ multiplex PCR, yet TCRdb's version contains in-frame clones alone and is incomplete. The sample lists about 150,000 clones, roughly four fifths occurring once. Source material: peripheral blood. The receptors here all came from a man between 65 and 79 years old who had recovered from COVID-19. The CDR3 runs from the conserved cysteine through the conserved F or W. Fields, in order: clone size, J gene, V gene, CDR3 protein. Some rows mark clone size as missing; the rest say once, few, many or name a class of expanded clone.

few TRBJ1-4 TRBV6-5 CASSYSGATNEKLFF
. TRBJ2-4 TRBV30 CAWSDKGGLAKNIQYF
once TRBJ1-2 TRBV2 CASSEVGGALLDYGYTF
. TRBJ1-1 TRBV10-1 CASSAGTGGTEAFF
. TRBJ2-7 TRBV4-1 CASSPTTGSGYEQYF
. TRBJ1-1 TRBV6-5 CASRNREYGEAFF
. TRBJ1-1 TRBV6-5 CASSHRTGRAEAFF
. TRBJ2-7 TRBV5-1 CASSDSAYEQYF
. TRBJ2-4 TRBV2 CASGGLAGKNIQYF
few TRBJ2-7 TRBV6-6 CASRSGLAGDWEQYF
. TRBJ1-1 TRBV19 CASSETGTMGTEAFF
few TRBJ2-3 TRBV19 CASSQNMVGTDTQYF
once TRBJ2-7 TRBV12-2 CASRFPFSTAGAASGRTPYEQYF
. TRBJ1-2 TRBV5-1 CASSLDGTNYGYTF
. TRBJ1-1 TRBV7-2 CASSLTGGYTEAFF
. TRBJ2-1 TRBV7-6 CASSWTGQASSYNEQFF
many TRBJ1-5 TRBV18 CASSPEQSNQPQHF